These 20 T cell receptor beta chains came from one sample sequenced in a study of cytomegalovirus exposure and HLA in healthy donors (dated by TCRdb to 2016 to 2017). The receptor library was made with the immunoSEQ multiplex PCR assay. The multiplex PCR relied on a mix of 60 forward primers for TCR Vbeta segments and 13 reverse primers for TCR Jbeta segments. TCRdb stores this immuneACCESS table with in-frame sequences only. Part of the clones is absent; in the studies checked, under half of the shortfall reflects unresolved V genes, and no reason is known for the rest. The sample table holds around 180,000 clones, of which roughly 80% were seen once. The ten top clones hold about 5.6% of the sample. Sequenced input: PBMCs. The origin of the receptors is a woman aged 25 to 39 in good health and CMV-seropositive.

In this sample, this clone turned up once. The chain employs TRBV27 and TRBJ1-2, with 9 bases lining up with TRBD1. CDR1 and CDR2 (germline): MNHEY, SMNVEV (reference sequence). The CDR3 consists of 16 residues. V was clipped by 0 bases and J by 4 bases; unmatched bases: 6. The chain's CDR3 is CASSLSGTGWGYGYTF. As DNA, the CDR3 is TGTGCCAGCAGTTTATCGGGGACAGGGTGGGGCTATGGCTACACCTTC.

The count of this clone is one. The V and J genes are TRBV29-1 and TRBJ2-7, with 7 bases lining up with TRBD1. Unmatched junction bases numbered 11, after V lost 1 base and J lost 2 bases. CDR3 length equals 16 residues. Germline V CDR1 and CDR2: SQVTM, ANQGSEA. The DNA for the CDR3 is TGCAGCGTTGAAGCCCTCCCCAAACAGGGGACCTACGAGCAGTACTTC. Its protein product is CSVEALPKQGTYEQYF.

The chain couples TRBV2 to TRBJ1-1; 8 nucleotides line up with TRBD1. V lost 6 bases and J lost 1; bases outside the gene matches: 7. Germline CDR1 and CDR2: SNHLY and FYNNEI. This CDR3 region has 15 residues. CDR3 nucleotide sequence: TGTGCCAGCAGCCAGGGGGCTGGTCCGAACACTGAAGCTTTCTTT. It codes for CASSQGAGPNTEAFF. The full variable domain, in which reference TRBV2 and TRBJ1-1 provide the parts outside the CDR3, is EPEVTQTPSHQVTQMGQEVILRCVPISNHLYFYWYRQILGQKVEFLVSFYNNEISEKSEIFDDQFSVERPDGSNFTLKIRSTKLEDSAMYFCASSQGAGPNTEAFFGQGTRLTVV.

V and J are TRBV2 and TRBJ1-6, with D unresolved. Trimming shortened V by 6 bases and J by 8 bases, and 14 bases separated the two germline ends. The CDR3 extends over 14 amino acids. CDR1 is SNHLY, CDR2 FYNNEI, per germline. DNA of the CDR3: TGTGCCAGCAGCGCCCGGTACTCCGATTCACCCCTCCACTTT. Translated: CASSARYSDSPLHF.

J is TRBJ2-5 and V is TRBV6-5; 12 nucleotides agree with TRBD2. Losses at the gene ends were 1 base for V and 4 bases for J; bases not matched to a gene: 4. The CDR3 spans 16 residues. CDR1 is MNHEY and CDR2 is SVGAGI in the germline V gene. The CDR3 spells CASSYLTSGGGETQYF. The CDR3 bases are TGTGCCAGCAGTTACTTGACTAGCGGGGGCGGAGAGACCCAGTACTTC.

This clone was counted only a few times. The rearrangement uses TRBV29-1 and TRBJ2-5; 8 positions agree with TRBD2. The J call may be mistaken, given a closer DNA end match to TRBJ2-7. The CDR3 sequence is 13 residues long. Germline V CDR1 and CDR2: SQVTM, ANQGSEA. Here the CDR3 DNA reads TGCAGCGTTGGTCGGGGGGGGTACTACGAGCAGTACTTC. Protein sequence: CSVGRGGYYEQYF.

This clone came up once. The chain is built from TRBV5-6 and TRBJ1-6; no reliable D call. Between the trimmed V and J ends, which lost 1 base and 8 bases, there was a span of 7 bases. CDR1 is SGHDT and CDR2 is YYEEEE in the germline V gene. This CDR3 contains 13 residues. DNA of the CDR3: TGTGCCAGCAGCTTGTGGCACCATTCACCCCTCCACTTT. Amino acids: CASSLWHHSPLHF.

The chain has TRBV2 and TRBJ2-7; D is possibly TRBD2 (6 bases). The CDR3 sequence is 15 residues long. V lost 4 bases to trimming and J lost 0 bases, with 13 bases between them. Looked up from germline, CDR1 is SNHLY and CDR2 is FYNNEI. DNA for the CDR3: TGTGCCAGCAGTGGGGGGGACTTCAGCTCCTACGAGCAGTACTTC. Protein sequence: CASSGGDFSSYEQYF.

The chain has TRBV19 and TRBJ2-7; TRBD1 might be the D (5 bases). Germline-derived CDR1 and CDR2 are LNHDA and SQIVND (reference sequence). The length of the CDR3 is 14 residues. V was pared by 3 bases and J by 2 bases, with 11 bases between. CDR3 nucleotides: TGTGCCAGTAGTATCACTACAGGCCCCTACGAGCAGTACTTC. Its protein is CASSITTGPYEQYF.

This clone came up once. This rearrangement joins TRBV10-1 to TRBJ2-7; 12 bases agree with TRBD2. From germline, CDR1 is WNHNN and CDR2 SYGVQD (reference sequence). The CDR3 runs to 15 residues. V gave up 4 bases and J gave up 6 bases; unmatched junction bases: 7. In DNA form, the CDR3 reads TGCGCCAGCAGTGGACTAGCGGGAGTATTCAGCGAGCAGTACTTC. It encodes CASSGLAGVFSEQYF.

V usage is TRBV7-2 and J usage is TRBJ2-7; 12 bases line up with TRBD2. This CDR3 is 14 amino acids long. The germline V gene encodes CDR1 SGHTA and CDR2 FQGNSA. Losses at the gene ends were 4 bases for V and 5 bases for J; bases not matched to a gene: 3. The CDR3 here is CASSYRLAGDEQYF. The CDR3 DNA reads TGTGCCAGCAGCTATCGACTAGCGGGAGACGAGCAGTACTTC.

J is TRBJ2-1 and V is TRBV7-9, with TRBD1 identical over 9 bases. Germline trimming cut 5 bases from V and 7 bases from J; bases unmatched to any gene: 9. CDR1 is SEHNR and CDR2 is FQNEAQ in the germline V gene (reference sequence). The CDR3 is 15 amino acids. CDR3 nucleotides: TGTGCCAGCAGCGAGACCGGGACAGGGTATAATGAGCAGTTCTTC. It specifies CASSETGTGYNEQFF.

The chain links TRBV4-2 to TRBJ2-7; D is perhaps TRBD2 (6 bases). CDR1 and CDR2 (germline): LGHNA, YNFKEQ. The CDR3 consists of 13 residues. V was trimmed by 4 bases and J by 4 bases, leaving 11 bases between them. CDR3 in amino acids: CASSLQEGYEQYF. Written as DNA, the CDR3 is TGTGCCAGCAGCCTGCAGGAGGGATACGAGCAGTACTTC.

Points on this clone: The junction and the germline gene differ at one end; a read error may be behind it. Other DNA sequences in this specimen translate into the identical CDR3. The chain combines TRBV2 with TRBJ1-1; D ambiguous. The germline V gene encodes CDR1 SNHLY and CDR2 FYNNEI. This CDR3 contains 16 residues. The DNA of the CDR3 is TGCGCCAGTAATTTGTTCCCTCAGCGGATGGAAACTGAAGCTTTCTTT. Protein sequence: CASNLFPQRMETEAFF.

This clone was counted between two and nine times. This sequence joins TRBV7-2 and TRBJ2-1; a weak D match, TRBD1 (6 bases). The CDR3 has 15 residues. Trimming shortened V by 1 base and J by 6 bases, and 13 bases separated the two germline ends. In germline, CDR1 is SGHTA, CDR2 FQGNSA. Here the CDR3 DNA reads TGTGCCAGCAGCTTAGGGGGGACAAGGCCCAATGAGCAGTTCTTC. Translating gives CASSLGGTRPNEQFF.

This clone was seen many times. The CDR3, as DNA: TGTGCCATCAGTGATATCGGGGGAGCGGACACCGGGGAGCTGTTTTTT. Protein sequence: CAISDIGGADTGELFF. The chain combines TRBV10-3 with TRBJ2-2; D is perhaps TRBD2 (6 bases). This CDR3 contains 16 residues. CDR1 is ENHRY and CDR2 is SYGVKD in the germline V gene. Deletions cut 3 bases from V and 3 bases from J, with 14 bases between.

This clone has a single count. The genes are TRBV18 and TRBJ1-2; TRBD1 matches at 7 bases. Germline V CDR1 and CDR2: KGHSH, LQKENI. V shed 5 bases, J shed 1 base, and the junction held 7 bases outside the gene matches. CDR3 length: 15 residues. The CDR3 nucleotides read TGTGCCAGCTCAAGCACAGGGGCCCTTAACTATGGCTACACCTTC. Translating it yields CASSSTGALNYGYTF.

This chain uses TRBV6-5 with TRBJ2-5; D is undetermined. The J call may be faulty, since TRBJ2-7 better matches the DNA end. Germline V gene lookup returns CDR1 MNHEY and CDR2 SVGAGI. This CDR3 is built from 14 residues. This chain's CDR3 is CASRTPGRPYEQYF. The CDR3 bases are TGTGCCAGCAGGACACCCGGCCGTCCCTACGAGCAGTACTTC.

The genes are TRBV6-6 and TRBJ2-3; 7 nucleotides agree with TRBD2. V shed 4 bases and J 0 bases; nucleotides not matched to a gene: 4. CDR1 is MNHNY and CDR2 is SVGAGI in the germline V gene (reference sequence). The CDR3 consists of 15 residues. CDR3: CASSSPGGSTDTQYF. CDR3 coding DNA: TGTGCCAGCAGTTCCCCGGGAGGAAGCACAGATACGCAGTATTTT.

Regarding this clone: Other DNA sequences within the sample encode an identical CDR3. The rearrangement joins TRBV6-5 to TRBJ2-7; D might be TRBD1 (5 bases). V was cut by 0 bases and J by 2 bases, with 5 bases left in between. The CDR3 sequence is 13 residues long. Germline V gene lookup returns CDR1 MNHEY and CDR2 SVGAGI. The DNA of the CDR3 is TGTGCCAGCAGTTACTCGACAGCCTACGAGCAGTACTTC. The encoded protein is CASSYSTAYEQYF.